This T cell receptor (beta chain) was recorded in a study of CD8+ T cells in alopecia areata. Across the whole study: Oral tofacitinib, 5 to 10 mg twice daily, was given in an open-label trial.

Many counts were recorded for this clone. Trimming took 0 bases from V and 2 from J; bases not matched to a gene: 6. This CDR3 has 17 residues. Germline V gene sequence: CDR1 SGHTA, CDR2 FQGTGA. Investigators isolated RNA and reverse transcribed it into cDNA to act as the sequencing template. Generated by immunoSEQ multiplex PCR, the TCRdb table keeps only in-frame clones and is missing some. The profile covers about 69,000 clones, with roughly 60% appearing a single time and approximately 15% taken by the ten largest. This chain uses TRBV7-3 with TRBJ2-1, with 8 bases fitting TRBD2. The sequence derives from a human donor with alopecia areata. The sequencing here drew on CD8+ T cells sorted from blood, taken at week 0. CDR3 sequence reads: CASSLTSGSPPYNEQFF. In DNA form, the CDR3 reads TGTGCCAGCAGCTTAACGAGCGGGAGCCCCCCCTACAATGAGCAGTTCTTC.